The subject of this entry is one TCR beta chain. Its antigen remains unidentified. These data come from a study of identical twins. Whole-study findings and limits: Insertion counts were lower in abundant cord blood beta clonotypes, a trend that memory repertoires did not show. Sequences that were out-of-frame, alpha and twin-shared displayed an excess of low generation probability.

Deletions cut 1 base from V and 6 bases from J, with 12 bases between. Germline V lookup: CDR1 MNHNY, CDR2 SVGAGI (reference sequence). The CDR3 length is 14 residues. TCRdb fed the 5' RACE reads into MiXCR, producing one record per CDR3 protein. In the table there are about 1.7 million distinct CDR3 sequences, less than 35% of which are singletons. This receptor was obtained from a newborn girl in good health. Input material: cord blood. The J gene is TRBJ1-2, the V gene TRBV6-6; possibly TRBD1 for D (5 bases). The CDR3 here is CASSYLYGGNGYTF. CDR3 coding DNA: TGTGCCAGCAGTTACTTGTACGGGGGGAATGGCTACACCTTC.